The 9 T cell receptor beta chains below all came from one sample that was sequenced in a study of T cells after yellow fever vaccination. TCRdb recomputed calls from the 5' RACE reads with MiXCR, one row per CDR3 protein. The table has 12,000 or so distinct CDR3 sequences, more than 4.5% seen once. This sample comprised PBMCs, either bulk or a sorted T-cell subset (CD4+, CD8+, memory, or dextramer-sorted; not recorded which), obtained 45 days after the yellow fever booster vaccination. Receptors were obtained from a man aged 30-40 years who received the YFV17D yellow fever vaccine.

This clonotype came up many times. The V and J genes are TRBV3-1 and TRBJ2-7, with D possibly matching TRBD1 (7 bases). The CDR3 spans 15 residues. Germline V lookup: CDR1 LGHDT, CDR2 YNNKEL (reference sequence). Trimming shortened V by 4 bases and J by 3 bases, and 16 bases separated the two germline ends. CDR3 bases: TGTGCCAGCAGCCGTTGGGGGGACAGCATCTACGAGCAGTACTTC. It specifies CASSRWGDSIYEQYF.

This clonotype was recorded many times. This chain joins TRBV5-1 and TRBJ1-6; D is unresolved. Trimming left V 0 bases short and J 0 bases short, with 7 bases between. Germline CDR1 and CDR2: SGHRS and YFSETQ. This CDR3 contains 16 residues. The CDR3 DNA reads TGCGCCAGCAGCTTGGTGGCAGGCTCCTATAATTCACCCCTCCACTTT. This gives the protein CASSLVAGSYNSPLHF.

This clonotype was seen many times. The rearrangement joins TRBV3-1 to TRBJ2-5; no clear D. V dropped 7 bases and J dropped 4 bases, with 16 bases sitting between them. Germline CDR1 reads LGHDT; CDR2 reads YNNKEL (reference sequence). CDR3 length equals 14 residues. DNA for the CDR3: TGTGCCAGCAAGGATGGTCTATGGGGAGAGACCCAGTACTTC. It specifies CASKDGLWGETQYF.

This clonotype was recorded many times. The rearrangement uses TRBV27 and TRBJ2-3, with 12 bases identical to TRBD2. CDR1 is MNHEY, CDR2 SMNVEV, per germline (reference sequence). The V segment lost 6 bases and the J segment 6 bases; nucleotides outside the gene matches: 1. The CDR3 is 13 residues long. In nucleotides, the CDR3 is TGTGCCAGCAGGACTAGCGGGAGCGATACGCAGTATTTT. This encodes CASRTSGSDTQYF.

This clonotype was observed at least ten times. J is TRBJ1-2 and V is TRBV20-1, with a tentative D call TRBD1 (5 bases). The V end was cut by 4 bases, the J end by 3 bases, with 9 bases between. CDR1 is DFQATT and CDR2 is SNEGSKA in the germline V gene (reference sequence). The CDR3 is made up of 12 amino acids. The CDR3 bases are TGCAGTGCTACCGACAGCTACTATGGCTACACCTTC. This encodes CSATDSYYGYTF.

This clonotype was seen at least ten times. This chain connects TRBV30 to TRBJ2-3; 10 bases map to TRBD2. Germline values: CDR1 GTSNPN, CDR2 SVGIG (reference sequence). V lost 4 bases and J lost 5; bases outside the gene matches: 3. There are 13 residues in the CDR3. The CDR3 reads CAWTSGSEDTQYF. For the CDR3, the DNA is TGTGCCTGGACTAGCGGGAGTGAAGATACGCAGTATTTT.

This clonotype has at least ten counts. The chain has TRBV15 and TRBJ2-7; TRBD2 matches at 7 bases. The germline gives CDR1 LNHNV, CDR2 YYDKDF (reference sequence). This CDR3 has 17 amino acids. The J segment lost 4 bases and the V segment lost 4 bases, leaving 16 bases of the junction unmatched. The CDR3 sequence is CATSNLGFDGRGYEQYF. In DNA, the CDR3 is TGTGCCACCAGCAATCTAGGGTTCGATGGGAGGGGATACGAGCAGTACTTC.

At least ten counts were recorded for this clonotype. The chain recombines TRBV5-5 with TRBJ2-5, with a weak D call TRBD1 (6 bases). The CDR3 is made up of 14 amino acids. Germline V gene data show CDR1 as SGHKS and CDR2 as YYEKEE (reference sequence). V shed 4 bases and J shed 5 bases, with 15 bases lying between them. This CDR3 reads CASSRRAGVETQYF. CDR3 nucleotides: TGTGCCAGCAGCCGGCGGGCAGGGGTCGAGACCCAGTACTTC. Supplemented by reference TRBV5-5 and TRBJ2-5, the full variable domain reads DAGVTQSPTHLIKTRGQQVTLRCSPISGHKSVSWYQQVLGQGPQFIFQYYEKEERGRGNFPDRFSARQFPNYSSELNVNALLLGDSALYLCASSRRAGVETQYFGPGTRLLVL.

This clonotype was seen repeatedly, ten times or more. The chain joins TRBV11-2 to TRBJ2-7, with a tentative D call TRBD1 (7 bases). Germline lookup yields CDR1 SGHAT and CDR2 FQNNGV. V was clipped by 5 bases and J by 4 bases, with 18 bases between them. CDR3 length: 15 residues. The CDR3 sequence is CASSLGAGGRYEQYF. CDR3 bases: TGTGCCAGCAGCCTCGGGGCAGGGGGGAGATACGAGCAGTACTTC.